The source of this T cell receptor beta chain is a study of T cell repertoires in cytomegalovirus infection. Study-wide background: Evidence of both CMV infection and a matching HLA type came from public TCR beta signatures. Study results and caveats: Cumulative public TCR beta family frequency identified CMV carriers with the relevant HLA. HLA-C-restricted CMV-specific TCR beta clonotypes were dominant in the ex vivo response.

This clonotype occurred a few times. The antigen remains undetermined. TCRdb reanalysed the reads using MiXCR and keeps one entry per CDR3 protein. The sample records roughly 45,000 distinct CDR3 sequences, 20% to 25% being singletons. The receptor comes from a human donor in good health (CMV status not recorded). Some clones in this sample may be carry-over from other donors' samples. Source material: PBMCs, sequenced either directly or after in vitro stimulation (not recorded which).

CDR3 sequence reads: CASSRRGPAEAFF. The CDR3 DNA sequence: TGTGCCAGCAGCCGGAGGGGTCCCGCTGAAGCTTTCTTT. This sequence joins TRBV12-3 or TRBV12-4 and TRBJ1-1, with D possibly matching TRBD1 (5 bases). CDR3 size: 13 residues. Trimming pared 6 bases from V and 6 bases from J, leaving 14 bases between.